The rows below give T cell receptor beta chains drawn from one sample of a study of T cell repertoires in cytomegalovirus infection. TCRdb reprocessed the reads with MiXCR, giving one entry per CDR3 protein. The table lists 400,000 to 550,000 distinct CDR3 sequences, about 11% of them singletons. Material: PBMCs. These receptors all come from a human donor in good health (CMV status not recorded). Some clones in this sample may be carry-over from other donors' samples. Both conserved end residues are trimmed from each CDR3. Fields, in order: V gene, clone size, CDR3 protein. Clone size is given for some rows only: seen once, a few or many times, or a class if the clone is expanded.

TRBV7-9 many ASSMRGGPTGELF
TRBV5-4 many ASSFGTANTEAF
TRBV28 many ASSPSQGADTQY
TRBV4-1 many ASSQTDTGIYEQY
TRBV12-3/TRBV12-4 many ASSLRDISEAF
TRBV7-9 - ASSLMEGSSYNEQF
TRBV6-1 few ASSLARGRNYGYT
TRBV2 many ASGERTGYGYT
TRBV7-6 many ASSLGGQVNEKLF
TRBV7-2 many ASSLRGGGRTGELF
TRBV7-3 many ASRPSGTRDTGELF
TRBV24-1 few ATSDAAGSQSTDTQY
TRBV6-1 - ASSESPHEKLF
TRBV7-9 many ASSSSSSSVLYEQY
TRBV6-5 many ASSYLGDSSYEQY
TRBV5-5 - ASSLVGRVTQY
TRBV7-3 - ASSLGAGEKLF
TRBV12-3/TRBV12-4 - ASSLGRINTEAF
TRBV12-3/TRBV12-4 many ASSSVSGNTIY
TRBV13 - ASSSRAWGQETQY
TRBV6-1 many ASSERQGLYEQY
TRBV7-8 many ASSLADGNGNQPQH
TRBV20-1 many SARGPGNTHYNEQF
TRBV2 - ASSESGPGAGELF
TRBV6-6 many ASSYLANEQF
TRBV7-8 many ASSYRAGTEAF
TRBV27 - ASGDLRDNYEQY
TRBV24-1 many ATSDSRDYNTGELF
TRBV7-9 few ASSPGTGTQTQY
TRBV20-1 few SAPGRDRVSYNEQF
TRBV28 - ASKPVPIMNQPQH
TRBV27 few ASTGSMNTEAF
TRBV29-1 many SVEARGSNYGYT
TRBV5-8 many ASSFDPTGYYNSPLH
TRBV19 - ASGTARHNEQF